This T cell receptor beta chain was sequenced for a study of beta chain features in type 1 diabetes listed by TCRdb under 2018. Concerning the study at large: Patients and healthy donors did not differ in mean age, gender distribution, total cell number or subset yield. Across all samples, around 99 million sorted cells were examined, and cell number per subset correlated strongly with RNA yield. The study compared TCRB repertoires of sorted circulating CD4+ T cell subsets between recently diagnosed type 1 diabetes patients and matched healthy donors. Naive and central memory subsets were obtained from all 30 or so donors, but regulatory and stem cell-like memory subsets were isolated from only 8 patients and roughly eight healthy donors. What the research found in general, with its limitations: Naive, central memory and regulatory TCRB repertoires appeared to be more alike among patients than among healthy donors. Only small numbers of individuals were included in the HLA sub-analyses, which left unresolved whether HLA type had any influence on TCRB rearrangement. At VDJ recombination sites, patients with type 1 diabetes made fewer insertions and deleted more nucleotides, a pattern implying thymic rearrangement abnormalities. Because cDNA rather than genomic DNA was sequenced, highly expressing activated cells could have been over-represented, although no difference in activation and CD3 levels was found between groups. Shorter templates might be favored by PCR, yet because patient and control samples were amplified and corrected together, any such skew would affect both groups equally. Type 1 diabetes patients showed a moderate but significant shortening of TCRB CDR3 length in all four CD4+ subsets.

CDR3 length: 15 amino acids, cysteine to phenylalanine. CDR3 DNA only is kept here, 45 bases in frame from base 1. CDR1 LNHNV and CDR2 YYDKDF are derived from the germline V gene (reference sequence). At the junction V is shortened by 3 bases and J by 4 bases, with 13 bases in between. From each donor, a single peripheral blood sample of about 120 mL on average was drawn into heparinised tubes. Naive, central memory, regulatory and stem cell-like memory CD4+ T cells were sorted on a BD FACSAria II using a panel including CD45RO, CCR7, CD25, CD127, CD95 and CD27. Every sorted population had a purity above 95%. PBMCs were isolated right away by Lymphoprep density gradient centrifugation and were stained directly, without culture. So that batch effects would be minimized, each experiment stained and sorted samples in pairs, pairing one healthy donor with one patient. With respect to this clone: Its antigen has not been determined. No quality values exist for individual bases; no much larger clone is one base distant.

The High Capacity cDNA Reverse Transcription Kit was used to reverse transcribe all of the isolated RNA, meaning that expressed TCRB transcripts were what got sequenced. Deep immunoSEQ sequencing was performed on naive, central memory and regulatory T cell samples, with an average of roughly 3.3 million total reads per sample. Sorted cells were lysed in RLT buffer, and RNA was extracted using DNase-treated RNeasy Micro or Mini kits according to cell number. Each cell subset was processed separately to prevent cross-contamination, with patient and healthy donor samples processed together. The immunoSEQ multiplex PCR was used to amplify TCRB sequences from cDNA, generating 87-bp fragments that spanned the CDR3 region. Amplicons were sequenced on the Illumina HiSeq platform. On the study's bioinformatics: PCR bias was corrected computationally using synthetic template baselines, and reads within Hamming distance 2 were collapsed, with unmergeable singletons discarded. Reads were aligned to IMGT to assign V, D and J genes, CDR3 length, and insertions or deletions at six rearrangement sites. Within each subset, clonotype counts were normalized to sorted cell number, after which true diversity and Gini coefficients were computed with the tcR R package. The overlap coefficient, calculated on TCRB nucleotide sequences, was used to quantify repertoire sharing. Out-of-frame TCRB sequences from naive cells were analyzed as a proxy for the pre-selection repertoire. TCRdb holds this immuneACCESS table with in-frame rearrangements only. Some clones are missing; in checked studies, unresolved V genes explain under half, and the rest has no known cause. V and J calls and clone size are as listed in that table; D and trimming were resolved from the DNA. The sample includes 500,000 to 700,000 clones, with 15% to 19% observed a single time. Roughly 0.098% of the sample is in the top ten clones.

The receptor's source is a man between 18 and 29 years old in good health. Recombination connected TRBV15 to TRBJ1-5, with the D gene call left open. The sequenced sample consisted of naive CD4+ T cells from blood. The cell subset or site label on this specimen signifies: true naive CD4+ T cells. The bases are TGTGCCACCAGCAGGGATGTTCTACGAAATCAGCCCCAGCATTTT. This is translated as CATSRDVLRNQPQHF.